Given below is one TCR beta chain in context. This entry is derived from a study of control samples from healthy donors and cancer patients. Assay used: immunoSEQ multiplex PCR; TCRdb lists only in-frame clones, some missing. The sample yields 150,000 to 180,000 clones, 90% to 95% seen once. CDR3 length: 15 residues. The V segment lost 8 bases and the J segment 4 bases; nucleotides outside the gene matches: 9. From germline, CDR1 is SGHAT and CDR2 FQNNGV. This clonotype was obtained from a man aged 40-49 years in good health. This rearrangement joins TRBV11-2 to TRBJ2-1; 9 nucleotides align to TRBD2. The specimen sequenced was blood. The DNA for the CDR3 is TGTGCCAGCTCGGCTGGCGGGGGGGCTTACAATGAGCAGTTCTTC. Its translation is CASSAGGGAYNEQFF.